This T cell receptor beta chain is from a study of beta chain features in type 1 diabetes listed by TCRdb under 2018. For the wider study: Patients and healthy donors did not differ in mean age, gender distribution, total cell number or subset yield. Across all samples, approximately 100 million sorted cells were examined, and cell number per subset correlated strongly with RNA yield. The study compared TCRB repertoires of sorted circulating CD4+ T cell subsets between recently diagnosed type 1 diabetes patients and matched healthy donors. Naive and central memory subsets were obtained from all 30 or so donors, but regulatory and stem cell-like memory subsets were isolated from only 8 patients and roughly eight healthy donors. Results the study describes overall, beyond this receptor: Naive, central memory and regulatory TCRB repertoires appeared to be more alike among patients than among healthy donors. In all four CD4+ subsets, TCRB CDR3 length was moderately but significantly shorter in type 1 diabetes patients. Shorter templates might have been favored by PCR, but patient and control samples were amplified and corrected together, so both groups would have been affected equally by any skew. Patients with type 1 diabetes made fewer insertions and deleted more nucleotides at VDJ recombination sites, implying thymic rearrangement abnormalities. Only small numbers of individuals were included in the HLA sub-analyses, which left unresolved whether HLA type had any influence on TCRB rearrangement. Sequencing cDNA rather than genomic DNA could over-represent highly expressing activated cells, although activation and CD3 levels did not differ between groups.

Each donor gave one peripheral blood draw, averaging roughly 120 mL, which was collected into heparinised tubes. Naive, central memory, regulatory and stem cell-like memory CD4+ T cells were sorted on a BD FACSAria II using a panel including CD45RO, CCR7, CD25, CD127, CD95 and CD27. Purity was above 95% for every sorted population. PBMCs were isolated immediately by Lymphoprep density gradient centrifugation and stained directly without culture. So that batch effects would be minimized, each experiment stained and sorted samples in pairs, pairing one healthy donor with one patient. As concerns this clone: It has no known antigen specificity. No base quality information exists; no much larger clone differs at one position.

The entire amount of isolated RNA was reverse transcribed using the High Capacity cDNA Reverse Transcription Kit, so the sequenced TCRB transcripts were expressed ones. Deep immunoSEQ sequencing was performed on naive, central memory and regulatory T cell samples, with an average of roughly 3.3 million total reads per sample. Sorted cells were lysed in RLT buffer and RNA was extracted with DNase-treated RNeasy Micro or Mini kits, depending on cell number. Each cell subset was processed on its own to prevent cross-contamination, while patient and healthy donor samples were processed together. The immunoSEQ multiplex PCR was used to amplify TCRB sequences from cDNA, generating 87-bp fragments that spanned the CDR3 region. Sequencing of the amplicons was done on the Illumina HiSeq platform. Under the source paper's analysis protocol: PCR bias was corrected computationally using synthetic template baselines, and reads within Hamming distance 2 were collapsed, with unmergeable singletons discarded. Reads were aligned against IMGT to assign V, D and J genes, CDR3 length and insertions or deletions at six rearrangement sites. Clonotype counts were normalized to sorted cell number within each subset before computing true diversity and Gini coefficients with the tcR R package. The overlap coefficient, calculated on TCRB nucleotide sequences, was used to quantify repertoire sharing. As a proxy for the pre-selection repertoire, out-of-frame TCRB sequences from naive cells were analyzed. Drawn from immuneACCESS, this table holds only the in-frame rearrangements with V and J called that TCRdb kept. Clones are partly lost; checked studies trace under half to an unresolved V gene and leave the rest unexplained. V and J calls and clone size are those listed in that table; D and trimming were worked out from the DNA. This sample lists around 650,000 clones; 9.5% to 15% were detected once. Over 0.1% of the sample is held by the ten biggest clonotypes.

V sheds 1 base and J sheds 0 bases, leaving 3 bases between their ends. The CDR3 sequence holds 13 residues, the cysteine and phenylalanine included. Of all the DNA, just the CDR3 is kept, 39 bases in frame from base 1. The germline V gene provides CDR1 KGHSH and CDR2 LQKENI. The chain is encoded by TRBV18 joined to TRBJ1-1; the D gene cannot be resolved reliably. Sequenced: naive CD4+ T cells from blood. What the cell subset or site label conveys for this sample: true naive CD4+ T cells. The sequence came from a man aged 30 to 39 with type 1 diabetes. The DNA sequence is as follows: TGTGCCAGCTCACCACAAATGAACACTGAAGCTTTCTTT. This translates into CASSPQMNTEAFF.